Here is one TCR beta chain with its context. The antigen remains undetermined. Produced via immunoSEQ multiplex PCR; TCRdb's table is partial and in-frame only. The table shows hundreds of thousands of clones, with about 96% occurring only once. V was trimmed by 4 bases and J by 0 bases, leaving 12 bases between them. Germline CDR1 reads SGDLS; CDR2 reads YYNGEE. The length of the CDR3 is 15 residues. This entry comes from a study of shared clonotypes between healthy human individuals. Study details: Each donor had three CD4 naive, three CD4 memory, two CD8 naive and one CD8 memory plate.

General observations from the study: Some naive CD4 clonotypes, roughly 4.7%, turned up in common across several donors. Collection of samples was limited to blood; tissue repertoires likely differ.

The chain has TRBV9 and TRBJ2-3, with D possibly TRBD1 on 6 matching bases. The sequenced sample consisted of naive CD4+ T cells sorted from blood. The subset here: CD45RA+ positively selected. This TCR derives from a woman in her twenties or thirties in good health. The CDR3 sequence is CASSPRDISTDTQYF. In DNA, the CDR3 is TGTGCCAGCAGCCCCCGGGACATCAGCACAGATACGCAGTATTTT.